What follows are 7 T cell receptor beta chains derived from one specimen sequenced in a study of spatial heterogeneity in lung cancer. One entry per CDR3 protein, called by TCRdb with MiXCR from the 5' RACE reads. The repertoire has about 70,000 distinct CDR3 sequences, about 9.5% of them found once; the top ten carry approximately 2%. Regarding time point: blood at routine non-recurrence follow-up after resection. The sequenced sample was PBMCs, obtained at follow-up. These receptors came from a female donor with early-stage non-small cell lung cancer.

Ten or more counts support this clonotype. This chain links TRBV6-5 with TRBJ1-1; D is ambiguous. V was pared by 6 bases and J by 1 base, with 3 bases between. This CDR3 contains 11 residues. The germline CDR1 and CDR2 sequences are MNHEY and SVGAGI. The CDR3 protein is CASSRNTEAFF. The CDR3 bases are TGTGCCAGCAGCCGGAACACTGAAGCTTTCTTT.

This clonotype was counted ten times or more. The V call is TRBV12-3 or TRBV12-4, the J call TRBJ2-7; 10 bases agree with TRBD2. V shed 3 bases, J shed 7 bases, and the junction held 9 bases outside the gene matches. The CDR3 covers 15 residues. The CDR3 region is CASSFFLAGAHEQYF. The CDR3 coding sequence is TGTGCCAGCAGTTTTTTCCTAGCGGGAGCCCATGAGCAGTACTTC.

Ten or more counts support this clonotype. The chain has TRBV5-1 and TRBJ2-3; D is perhaps TRBD1 (6 bases). Germline lookup yields CDR1 SGHRS and CDR2 YFSETQ. The CDR3 contains 15 residues. V was pared by 6 bases and J by 0 bases, with 14 bases between. The CDR3 nucleotides are TGCGCCAGCATGAAGGGGGATTCTAGCACAGATACGCAGTATTTT. The encoded protein is CASMKGDSSTDTQYF.

This clonotype has more than one count but fewer than ten. The chain links TRBV7-9 to TRBJ1-3; D not resolved. Germline CDR1 SEHNR, CDR2 FQNEAQ (reference sequence). V was shortened by 6 bases and J by 7 bases, with 7 bases between the two germline ends. The CDR3 contains 11 residues. The CDR3 here is CASRPVNTIYF. CDR3 sequence (DNA): TGTGCCAGCAGACCGGTGAACACCATATATTTT.

This clonotype was observed at least ten times. The chain joins TRBV20-1 to TRBJ1-2; D is undetermined. Trimming stripped 6 bases from V and 8 bases from J, with 10 bases between. Germline loops: CDR1 DFQATT, CDR2 SNEGSKA (reference sequence). The CDR3 spans 10 residues. CDR3 sequence reads: CSAETGGYTF. CDR3 nucleotide sequence: TGCAGTGCGGAAACTGGCGGCTACACCTTC.

This clonotype was seen a few times. This rearrangement joins TRBV19 to TRBJ2-7; D possibly corresponds to TRBD2 (6 bases). Deletions cut 5 bases from V and 3 bases from J, with 11 bases between. The CDR3 runs 13 residues. Germline V gene lookup returns CDR1 LNHDA and CDR2 SQIVND (reference sequence). This CDR3 reads CASSPRDGYEQYF. The CDR3, as DNA: TGTGCCAGTAGTCCGCGGGACGGCTACGAGCAGTACTTC.

This clonotype came up many times. The V call is TRBV19, the J call TRBJ2-2; 7 positions agree with TRBD2. The CDR3 length is 14 residues. J lost 6 bases, V lost 10 bases, and 11 bases had no gene match. The germline CDR1 and CDR2 sequences are LNHDA and SQIVND (reference sequence). The CDR3 region is CATRGGSGAGELFF. The DNA of the CDR3 is TGTGCCACCCGCGGGGGTAGCGGCGCCGGGGAGCTGTTTTTT. Full variable domain (remainder filled in from reference TRBV19 and TRBJ2-2): DGGITQSPKYLFRKEGQNVTLSCEQNLNHDAMYWYRQDPGQGLRLIYYSQIVNDFQKGDIAEGYSVSREKKESFPLTVTSAQKNPTAFYLCATRGGSGAGELFFGEGSRLTVL.